A selection of T cell receptor beta chains follows, all from one sample in a study of T cells in Graves' hyperthyroidism and ophthalmopathy. TCRdb reprocessed the multiplex PCR reads with MiXCR, giving one entry per CDR3 protein. The data show more than 350,000 distinct CDR3 sequences, just under 15% seen once. Sequences were obtained from blood. These receptors were collected from a woman aged 30 to 39 with Graves' hyperthyroidism. Each CDR3 is given with its conserved first and last residue. The D gene is left open where the match is weak. Clone size appears in some rows only: once, few, many, or a class for an expanded clone.

j_call: TRBJ1-1; v_call: TRBV24-1; clone_size: few; d_call: .; cdr3_aa: CATSDSGPGRTEAFF; cdr3_nt: TGTGCCACCAGTGATTCGGGACCAGGGAGGACTGAAGCTTTCTTT
j_call: TRBJ2-7; v_call: TRBV29-1; clone_size: few; d_call: .; cdr3_aa: CSVVEGTSSYEQYF; cdr3_nt: TGCAGCGTTGTGGAAGGCACTAGCTCCTACGAGCAGTACTTC
j_call: TRBJ2-7; v_call: TRBV6-1; clone_size: many; d_call: .; cdr3_aa: CASSEALLTGSYEQYF; cdr3_nt: TGTGCCAGCAGTGAAGCGCTTCTGACAGGTTCCTACGAGCAGTACTTC
j_call: TRBJ2-7; v_call: TRBV28; clone_size: few; d_call: TRBD2; cdr3_aa: CASSSRLAGGPYEQYF; cdr3_nt: TGTGCCAGCAGTTCGAGACTAGCGGGAGGACCATACGAGCAGTACTTC
j_call: TRBJ2-1; v_call: TRBV5-1; clone_size: few; d_call: TRBD2; cdr3_aa: CASSLEASGSFNEQFF; cdr3_nt: TGCGCCAGCAGCTTGGAAGCTAGCGGGAGTTTCAATGAGCAGTTCTTC
j_call: TRBJ2-6; v_call: TRBV27; clone_size: many; d_call: TRBD1; cdr3_aa: CASSSLPRDRGRTAGANVLTF; cdr3_nt: TGTGCCAGCAGTTCACTTCCCCGGGACAGGGGGCGCACAGCGGGTGCCAACGTCCTGACTTTC
j_call: TRBJ2-1; v_call: TRBV20-1; clone_size: many; d_call: .; cdr3_aa: CSARQPRDYNEQFF; cdr3_nt: TGCAGTGCTAGACAACCCAGGGATTACAATGAGCAGTTCTTC
j_call: TRBJ2-3; v_call: TRBV11-2; clone_size: .; d_call: .; cdr3_aa: CASSLVNTGLDTQYF; cdr3_nt: TGTGCCAGCAGCTTAGTGAATACAGGGTTGGATACGCAGTATTTT
j_call: TRBJ2-7; v_call: TRBV29-1; clone_size: few; d_call: .; cdr3_aa: CSVGLESYEQYF; cdr3_nt: TGCAGCGTCGGACTGGAAAGCTACGAGCAGTACTTC
j_call: TRBJ2-1; v_call: TRBV3-1; clone_size: many; d_call: TRBD2; cdr3_aa: CASSQGSGGQPFF; cdr3_nt: TGTGCCAGCAGCCAAGGATCGGGAGGGCAGCCGTTCTTC
j_call: TRBJ2-5; v_call: TRBV27; clone_size: many; d_call: .; cdr3_aa: CASSLSGVRETQYF; cdr3_nt: TGTGCCAGCAGTTTATCTGGGGTGCGGGAGACCCAGTACTTC
j_call: TRBJ2-7; v_call: TRBV5-1; clone_size: .; d_call: TRBD1; cdr3_aa: CASTSGQGFHEQYF; cdr3_nt: TGCGCCAGCACCTCTGGACAGGGTTTCCACGAGCAGTACTTC
j_call: TRBJ2-7; v_call: TRBV20-1; clone_size: .; d_call: .; cdr3_aa: CSARNRDVEQYF; cdr3_nt: TGCAGTGCTAGGAACAGGGATGTGGAGCAGTACTTC
j_call: TRBJ1-2; v_call: TRBV7-9; clone_size: .; d_call: .; cdr3_aa: CASSVMEGLIPTRGYTF; cdr3_nt: TGTGCCAGCAGCGTCATGGAGGGCTTAATACCAACTCGTGGCTACACCTTC
j_call: TRBJ2-1; v_call: TRBV30; clone_size: .; d_call: .; cdr3_aa: CAWSVLRRGNEQFF; cdr3_nt: TGTGCCTGGAGTGTACTTCGCAGGGGCAATGAGCAGTTCTTC
j_call: TRBJ2-5; v_call: TRBV10-3; clone_size: few; d_call: TRBD1; cdr3_aa: CAISELGQDQLKETQYF; cdr3_nt: TGTGCCATCAGTGAGTTGGGACAGGACCAACTAAAAGAGACCCAGTACTTC
j_call: TRBJ1-5; v_call: TRBV5-6; clone_size: many; d_call: TRBD1; cdr3_aa: CASSSLKTGTNQPQHF; cdr3_nt: TGTGCCAGCAGCTCACTAAAGACAGGGACCAATCAGCCCCAGCATTTT
j_call: TRBJ2-7; v_call: TRBV30; clone_size: .; d_call: TRBD2; cdr3_aa: CAWRADGTRVSYEQYF; cdr3_nt: TGTGCCTGGAGGGCAGACGGGACTAGGGTTTCCTACGAGCAGTACTTC
j_call: TRBJ1-5; v_call: TRBV5-6; clone_size: few; d_call: TRBD1; cdr3_aa: CASSLGQGVGQPQHF; cdr3_nt: TGTGCCAGCAGCTTGGGACAGGGGGTAGGTCAGCCCCAGCATTTT
j_call: TRBJ2-2; v_call: TRBV28; clone_size: few; d_call: .; cdr3_aa: CASSSRLGASVTNTGELFF; cdr3_nt: TGTGCCAGCAGTTCTCGATTGGGGGCGAGCGTTACGAACACCGGGGAGCTGTTTTTT
j_call: TRBJ1-6; v_call: TRBV12-3/TRBV12-4; clone_size: few; d_call: .; cdr3_aa: CASRIMTDNSPLHF; cdr3_nt: TGTGCCAGCAGGATCATGACAGATAATTCACCCCTCCACTTT
j_call: TRBJ2-1; v_call: TRBV6-2/TRBV6-3; clone_size: .; d_call: TRBD2; cdr3_aa: CASSYSNPLAGTSTYEQFF; cdr3_nt: TGTGCCAGCAGTTACTCGAATCCCCTAGCGGGAACGTCAACCTACGAGCAGTTCTTC
j_call: TRBJ2-5; v_call: TRBV5-5; clone_size: few; d_call: .; cdr3_aa: CASSLVVGFRGETQYF; cdr3_nt: TGTGCCAGCAGCTTGGTTGTTGGGTTTAGGGGAGAGACCCAGTACTTC
j_call: TRBJ2-3; v_call: TRBV5-1; clone_size: few; d_call: TRBD1; cdr3_aa: CASTRGTGSTDTQYF; cdr3_nt: TGCGCCAGCACCCGGGGGACAGGGAGCACAGATACGCAGTATTTT
j_call: TRBJ2-3; v_call: TRBV11-2; clone_size: many; d_call: TRBD2; cdr3_aa: CASGRADTTDTQYF; cdr3_nt: TGTGCCAGCGGGAGGGCGGACACCACAGATACGCAGTATTTT
j_call: TRBJ2-3; v_call: TRBV20-1; clone_size: few; d_call: TRBD1; cdr3_aa: CSAPRQGSTDTQYF; cdr3_nt: TGCAGTGCCCCTAGACAGGGGAGCACAGATACGCAGTATTTT
j_call: TRBJ1-1; v_call: TRBV5-1; clone_size: .; d_call: TRBD1; cdr3_aa: CASSPGTVGDTEAFF; cdr3_nt: TGCGCCAGCAGCCCGGGGACAGTTGGAGACACTGAAGCTTTCTTT
j_call: TRBJ1-1; v_call: TRBV2; clone_size: .; d_call: TRBD1; cdr3_aa: CASRDRTENTEAFF; cdr3_nt: TGTGCCAGCAGGGACAGGACCGAGAACACTGAAGCTTTCTTT
j_call: TRBJ2-7; v_call: TRBV5-1; clone_size: many; d_call: TRBD1; cdr3_aa: CASSEPTGIEQYF; cdr3_nt: TGCGCCAGCAGCGAACCGACAGGGATCGAGCAGTACTTC
j_call: TRBJ2-1; v_call: TRBV3-1; clone_size: many; d_call: .; cdr3_aa: CASSPMGPGNNEQFF; cdr3_nt: TGTGCCAGCAGCCCTATGGGCCCTGGTAACAATGAGCAGTTCTTC
j_call: TRBJ1-6; v_call: TRBV19; clone_size: .; d_call: .; cdr3_aa: CASSVPEGLNSPLHF; cdr3_nt: TGTGCCAGTAGCGTCCCCGAGGGACTGAATTCACCCCTCCACTTT
j_call: TRBJ2-1; v_call: TRBV6-1; clone_size: many; d_call: .; cdr3_aa: CASSPIVVYNEQFF; cdr3_nt: TGTGCCAGCAGCCCCATTGTAGTCTACAATGAGCAGTTCTTC
j_call: TRBJ2-3; v_call: TRBV5-1; clone_size: .; d_call: TRBD2; cdr3_aa: CASSVSGTSGTDTQYF; cdr3_nt: TGCGCCAGCAGCGTTTCCGGGACTAGCGGCACAGATACGCAGTATTTT
j_call: TRBJ2-7; v_call: TRBV28; clone_size: once; d_call: TRBD2; cdr3_aa: CASSSTGTSGLLLAYEQYF; cdr3_nt: TGTGCCAGCAGTTCGACCGGGACTAGCGGCCTCCTTTTGGCCTACGAGCAGTACTTC
j_call: TRBJ1-2; v_call: TRBV5-6; clone_size: .; d_call: .; cdr3_aa: CASSFIHTNNYGYTF; cdr3_nt: TGTGCCAGCAGCTTTATCCACACAAATAACTATGGCTACACCTTC
j_call: TRBJ2-7; v_call: TRBV11-2; clone_size: .; d_call: .; cdr3_aa: CASSRQSSYEQYF; cdr3_nt: TGTGCCAGCAGCCGACAGAGCTCCTACGAGCAGTACTTC
j_call: TRBJ2-1; v_call: TRBV27; clone_size: many; d_call: TRBD2; cdr3_aa: CASSSPASGDFEQFF; cdr3_nt: TGTGCCAGCAGTTCCCCGGCTAGCGGGGATTTTGAGCAGTTCTTC
j_call: TRBJ2-1; v_call: TRBV5-1; clone_size: .; d_call: .; cdr3_aa: CASSVSVRNEQFF; cdr3_nt: TGCGCCAGCAGCGTTTCCGTCAGGAATGAGCAGTTCTTC
j_call: TRBJ2-1; v_call: TRBV2; clone_size: many; d_call: .; cdr3_aa: CASSESAFSSYNEQFF; cdr3_nt: TGTGCCAGCAGTGAATCGGCATTCAGCTCCTACAATGAGCAGTTCTTC
j_call: TRBJ2-1; v_call: TRBV3-1; clone_size: few; d_call: .; cdr3_aa: CASSQVIGSNEQLF; cdr3_nt: TGTGCCAGCAGCCAAGTTATCGGGAGCAATGAGCAGCTCTTC
j_call: TRBJ2-4; v_call: TRBV4-2; clone_size: .; d_call: TRBD2; cdr3_aa: CASSQHQDGIAGVEAKNIQYF; cdr3_nt: TGTGCCAGCAGCCAACATCAGGACGGGATAGCGGGAGTTGAGGCCAAAAACATTCAGTACTTC
j_call: TRBJ2-5; v_call: TRBV6-1; clone_size: many; d_call: .; cdr3_aa: CASKREIQETQYF; cdr3_nt: TGTGCCAGCAAACGTGAAATCCAAGAGACCCAGTACTTC
j_call: TRBJ1-1; v_call: TRBV5-1; clone_size: few; d_call: TRBD1; cdr3_aa: CASSPRGQLNTEAFF; cdr3_nt: TGCGCCAGCAGCCCCCGGGGACAGTTGAACACTGAAGCTTTCTTT
j_call: TRBJ2-1; v_call: TRBV30; clone_size: many; d_call: .; cdr3_aa: CAWSPNTPSYNEQFF; cdr3_nt: TGTGCCTGGAGTCCTAACACACCCTCCTACAATGAGCAGTTCTTC
j_call: TRBJ2-1; v_call: TRBV7-8; clone_size: .; d_call: .; cdr3_aa: CASSSLDGLNEQFF; cdr3_nt: TGTGCCAGCAGCTCTCTGGACGGACTGAATGAGCAGTTCTTC
j_call: TRBJ1-1; v_call: TRBV20-1; clone_size: few; d_call: .; cdr3_aa: CSDLSMNTEAFF; cdr3_nt: TGCAGCGACCTATCTATGAACACTGAAGCTTTCTTT
j_call: TRBJ2-1; v_call: TRBV4-1; clone_size: few; d_call: .; cdr3_aa: CASSQEGTTGNEQFF; cdr3_nt: TGCGCCAGCAGCCAAGAAGGGACGACGGGAAATGAGCAGTTCTTC
j_call: TRBJ1-1; v_call: TRBV5-1; clone_size: many; d_call: .; cdr3_aa: CASSLAVIGSTEAFF; cdr3_nt: TGCGCCAGCAGCTTGGCCGTGATCGGGAGCACTGAAGCTTTCTTT
j_call: TRBJ2-1; v_call: TRBV3-1; clone_size: many; d_call: TRBD1; cdr3_aa: CASSLWDRYNEQFF; cdr3_nt: TGTGCCAGCAGCCTATGGGACAGATACAATGAGCAGTTCTTC
j_call: TRBJ1-4; v_call: TRBV15; clone_size: few; d_call: TRBD1; cdr3_aa: CATSGQGDEKLFF; cdr3_nt: TGTGCCACCTCGGGGCAGGGGGATGAAAAACTGTTTTTT
j_call: TRBJ2-1; v_call: TRBV5-1; clone_size: many; d_call: .; cdr3_aa: CASGPAWGSYNEQFF; cdr3_nt: TGCGCCAGCGGTCCCGCCTGGGGCTCCTACAATGAGCAGTTCTTC
j_call: TRBJ2-1; v_call: TRBV20-1; clone_size: .; d_call: TRBD1; cdr3_aa: CSAKRLTGGAYEQFF; cdr3_nt: TGCAGTGCTAAACGCCTGACAGGGGGTGCCTACGAGCAGTTCTTC
j_call: TRBJ1-1; v_call: TRBV15; clone_size: .; d_call: .; cdr3_aa: CATSPGQGQAFF; cdr3_nt: TGTGCCACCAGCCCGGGACAAGGACAAGCTTTCTTT
j_call: TRBJ2-1; v_call: TRBV29-1; clone_size: many; d_call: TRBD1; cdr3_aa: CSVEDLVQDRPWDEQFF; cdr3_nt: TGCAGCGTTGAAGATCTGGTCCAGGACAGGCCGTGGGATGAGCAGTTCTTC
j_call: TRBJ1-6; v_call: TRBV11-3; clone_size: many; d_call: .; cdr3_aa: CASSLDSYSPLHF; cdr3_nt: TGTGCCAGCAGCTTGGACAGCTATTCACCCCTCCACTTT
j_call: TRBJ1-5; v_call: TRBV29-1; clone_size: many; d_call: .; cdr3_aa: CSVAVGRGQPQHF; cdr3_nt: TGCAGCGTTGCGGTGGGGCGCGGTCAGCCCCAGCATTTT
j_call: TRBJ2-5; v_call: TRBV3-1; clone_size: many; d_call: .; cdr3_aa: CASSQTPGGETQYF; cdr3_nt: TGTGCCAGCAGCCAGACTCCGGGCGGTGAGACCCAGTACTTC
j_call: TRBJ2-5; v_call: TRBV10-3; clone_size: few; d_call: .; cdr3_aa: CAISPSPGETQYF; cdr3_nt: TGTGCCATCAGTCCTTCCCCCGGAGAGACCCAGTACTTC
j_call: TRBJ2-2; v_call: TRBV3-1; clone_size: many; d_call: TRBD2; cdr3_aa: CASSQPRAGGELFF; cdr3_nt: TGTGCCAGCAGCCAACCCCGAGCGGGGGGGGAGCTGTTTTTT